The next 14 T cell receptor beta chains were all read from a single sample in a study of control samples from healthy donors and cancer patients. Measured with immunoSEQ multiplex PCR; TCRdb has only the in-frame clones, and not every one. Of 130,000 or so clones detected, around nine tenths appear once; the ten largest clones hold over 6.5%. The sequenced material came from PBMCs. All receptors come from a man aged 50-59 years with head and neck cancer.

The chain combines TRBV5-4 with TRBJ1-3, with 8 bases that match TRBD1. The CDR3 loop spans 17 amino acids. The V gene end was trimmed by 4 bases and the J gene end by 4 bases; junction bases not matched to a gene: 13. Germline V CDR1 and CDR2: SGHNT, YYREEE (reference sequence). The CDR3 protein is CASSHGQGLVVGNTIYF. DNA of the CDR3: TGTGCCAGCAGCCACGGACAGGGTTTAGTTGTGGGAAACACCATATATTTT.

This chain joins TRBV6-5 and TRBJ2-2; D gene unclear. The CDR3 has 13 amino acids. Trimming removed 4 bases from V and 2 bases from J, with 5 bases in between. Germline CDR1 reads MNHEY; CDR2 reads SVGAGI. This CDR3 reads CASSLGNTGELFF. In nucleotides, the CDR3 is TGTGCCAGCAGTTTGGGAAACACCGGGGAGCTGTTTTTT.

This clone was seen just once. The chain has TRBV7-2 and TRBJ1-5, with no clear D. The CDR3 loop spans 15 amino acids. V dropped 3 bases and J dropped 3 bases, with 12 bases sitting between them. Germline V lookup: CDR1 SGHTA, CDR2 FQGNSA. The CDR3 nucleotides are TGTGCCAGCAGCTTCGGGGATTCTGACAATCAGCCCCAGCATTTT. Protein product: CASSFGDSDNQPQHF. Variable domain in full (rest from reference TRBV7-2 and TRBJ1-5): GAGVSQSPSNKVTEKGKDVELRCDPISGHTALYWYRQSLGQGLEFLIYFQGNSAPDKSGLPSDRFSAERTGGSVSTLTIQRTQQEDSAVYLCASSFGDSDNQPQHFGDGTRLSIL.

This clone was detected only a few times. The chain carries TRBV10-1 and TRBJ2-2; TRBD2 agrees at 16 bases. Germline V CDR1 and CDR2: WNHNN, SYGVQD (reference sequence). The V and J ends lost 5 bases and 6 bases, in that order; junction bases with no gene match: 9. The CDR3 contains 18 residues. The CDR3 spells CASSPGGTSGGAAGELFF. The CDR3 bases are TGCGCCAGCAGTCCCGGCGGGACTAGCGGGGGGGCCGCCGGGGAGCTGTTTTTT.

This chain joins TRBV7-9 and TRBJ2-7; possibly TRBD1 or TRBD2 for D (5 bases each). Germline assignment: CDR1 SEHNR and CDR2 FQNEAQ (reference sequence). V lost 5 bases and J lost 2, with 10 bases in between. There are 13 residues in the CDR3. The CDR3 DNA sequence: TGTGCCAGCAGCGGGACCTCAACCTACGAGCAGTACTTC. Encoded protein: CASSGTSTYEQYF.

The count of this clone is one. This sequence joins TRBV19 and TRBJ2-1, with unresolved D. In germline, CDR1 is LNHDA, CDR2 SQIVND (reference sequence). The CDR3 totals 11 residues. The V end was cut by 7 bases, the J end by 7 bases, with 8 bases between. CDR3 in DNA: TGTGCCAGTAAATCGCTGAATGAGCAGTTCTTC. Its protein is CASKSLNEQFF.

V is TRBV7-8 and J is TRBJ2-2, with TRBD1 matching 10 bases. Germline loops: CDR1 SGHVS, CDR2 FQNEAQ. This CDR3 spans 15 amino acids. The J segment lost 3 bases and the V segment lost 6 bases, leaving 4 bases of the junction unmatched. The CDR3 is CASRFGTGDTGELFF. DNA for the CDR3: TGTGCCAGCAGATTCGGGACAGGGGACACCGGGGAGCTGTTTTTT.

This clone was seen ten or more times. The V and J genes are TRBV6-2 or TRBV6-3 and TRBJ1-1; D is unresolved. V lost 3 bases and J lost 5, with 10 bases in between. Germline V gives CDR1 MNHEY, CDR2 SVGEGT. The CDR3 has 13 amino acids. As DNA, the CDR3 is TGTGCCAGCAGTTATACCACTGTTACTGAAGCTTTCTTT. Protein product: CASSYTTVTEAFF.

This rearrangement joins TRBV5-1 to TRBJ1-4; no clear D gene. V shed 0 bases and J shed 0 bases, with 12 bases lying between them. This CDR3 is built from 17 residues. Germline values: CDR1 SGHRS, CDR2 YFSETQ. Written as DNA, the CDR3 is TGCGCCAGCAGCTTGGAGGCAGGAGGAGCAACTAATGAAAAACTGTTTTTT. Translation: CASSLEAGGATNEKLFF.

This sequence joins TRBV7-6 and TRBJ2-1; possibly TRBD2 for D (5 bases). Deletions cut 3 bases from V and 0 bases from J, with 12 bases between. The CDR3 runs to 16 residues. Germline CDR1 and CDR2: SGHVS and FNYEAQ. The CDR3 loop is CASSFARTGSYNEQFF. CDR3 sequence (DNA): TGTGCCAGCAGCTTCGCACGGACTGGCTCCTACAATGAGCAGTTCTTC.

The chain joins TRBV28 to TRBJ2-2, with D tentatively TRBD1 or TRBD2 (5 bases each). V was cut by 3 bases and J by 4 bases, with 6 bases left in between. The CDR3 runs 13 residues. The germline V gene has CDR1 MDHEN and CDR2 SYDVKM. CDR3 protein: CASSLGPTGELFF. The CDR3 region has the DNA TGTGCCAGCAGTTTGGGACCCACCGGGGAGCTGTTTTTT.

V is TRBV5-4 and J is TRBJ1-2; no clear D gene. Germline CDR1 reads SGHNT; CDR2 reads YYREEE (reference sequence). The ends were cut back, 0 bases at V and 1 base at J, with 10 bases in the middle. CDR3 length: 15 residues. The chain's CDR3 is CASSLGPGVNYGYTF. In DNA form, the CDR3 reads TGTGCCAGCAGCTTGGGGCCGGGTGTTAACTATGGCTACACCTTC.

CDR3 sequence reads: CASSPRDSPGRYTF. CDR3 coding DNA: TGTGCCAGCAGCCCCAGGGACAGCCCGGGCCGCTACACCTTC. V gene TRBV2 combines with J gene TRBJ1-2; 7 bases align to TRBD1. Per germline, CDR1 SNHLY and CDR2 FYNNEI. This CDR3 spans 14 amino acids. J was trimmed by 9 bases and V by 6 bases; bases with no gene match: 13.

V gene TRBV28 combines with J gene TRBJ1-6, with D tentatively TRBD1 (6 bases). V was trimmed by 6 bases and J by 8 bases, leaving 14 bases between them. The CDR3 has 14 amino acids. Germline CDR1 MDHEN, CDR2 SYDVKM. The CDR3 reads CASSPGGYDSPLHF. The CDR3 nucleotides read TGTGCCAGCAGCCCTGGGGGCTACGATTCACCCCTCCACTTT.